The rows below give T cell receptor beta chains drawn from one sample of a study of identical twins' blood T cells. TCRdb called the 5' RACE reads again in MiXCR, with one record for every CDR3 protein. The sample has about 370,000 distinct CDR3 sequences; over 25% are singletons. Source material: PBMCs. The receptors come from a woman between 18 and 55 years old in good health. Both conserved end residues are part of each CDR3. Each record gives: V gene, D gene, clone size, J gene, CDR3 DNA, CDR3 protein. D genes are given only for firm matches. Clone size, where shown, is once, few, many, or a class for clones that have expanded.

TRBV7-8,.,.,TRBJ2-5,TGTGCCAGCGGCTTTGGGAGTACGGAGACCCAGTACTTC,CASGFGSTETQYF
TRBV4-3,.,many,TRBJ2-1,TGCGCCAGCAGCCAAGATGGGGGGAGTGGAGGTAATGAGCAGTTCTTC,CASSQDGGSGGNEQFF
TRBV5-1,.,.,TRBJ1-1,TGCGCCAGCAGATTTTCACCCCCGGGTGGGATGAACACTGAAGCTTTCTTT,CASRFSPPGGMNTEAFF
TRBV5-1,.,.,TRBJ2-7,TGCGCCAGCAGCTTGGGGACAGCTAGCTCCTACGAGCAGTACTTC,CASSLGTASSYEQYF
TRBV10-3,.,few,TRBJ1-3,TGTGCCATCAGTGAGTCGACGGAGAACACCATATATTTT,CAISESTENTIYF
TRBV28,.,.,TRBJ1-4,TGTGCCAGCGGTTCCAGGGTAGTGTTTTTT,CASGSRVVFF
TRBV29-1,.,.,TRBJ1-5,TGCAGCGTTAAGGGGAGCAATCAGCCCCAGCATTTT,CSVKGSNQPQHF
TRBV2,TRBD1,many,TRBJ2-7,TGTGCCAGCAATGGACAGGGCGTCTACGAGCAGTACTTC,CASNGQGVYEQYF
TRBV6-5,TRBD1,few,TRBJ1-1,TGTGCCAGCAGATATGTGGACAGGTACAACACTGAAGCTTTCTTT,CASRYVDRYNTEAFF
TRBV4-3,TRBD2,.,TRBJ2-1,TGCGCCAGCAGCCAAGACCGGCGAGCGGGAGAGGGAAATGAGCAGTTCTTC,CASSQDRRAGEGNEQFF
TRBV18,.,.,TRBJ2-3,TGTGCCAGCTCACCATACGACAGGTCGGATACGCAGTATTTT,CASSPYDRSDTQYF
TRBV6-4,TRBD2,many,TRBJ2-1,TGTGCCAGCAGTGGCACAGCGGGGACTCACTACAATGAGCAGTTCTTC,CASSGTAGTHYNEQFF
TRBV29-1,.,.,TRBJ1-2,TGCAGCGTTGAAGATCTTGGCAGCCAGGCTAACTATGGCCACACCTTC,CSVEDLGSQANYGHTF
TRBV10-3,.,few,TRBJ2-7,TGTGCCATCAGTGAGTCGGGGGATAGAGGCGAGCAGTACTTC,CAISESGDRGEQYF
TRBV5-6,.,.,TRBJ1-3,TGTGCCAGCAGCCCGGGCCTGACCTCTGGAAACACCATATATTTT,CASSPGLTSGNTIYF
TRBV5-1,.,once,TRBJ1-1,TGCGCCAGCAGCAAAGGGGGGGGATTGGGTACTGAAGCTTTCTTT,CASSKGGGLGTEAFF
TRBV2,.,few,TRBJ1-2,TGTGCCAGCAGTGAATCAGGCCGAGCTAACTATGGCTACACCTTC,CASSESGRANYGYTF
TRBV19,.,few,TRBJ1-1,TGTGCCAGTAGTAAGGGGATGGCTGAAGCTTTCTTT,CASSKGMAEAFF
TRBV12-5,TRBD1,.,TRBJ1-2,TGTGCTAGTGGTTTGGCAAAGGAGAGCAGGGGGCTCCATGGCTACACCTTC,CASGLAKESRGLHGYTF
TRBV12-3/TRBV12-4,.,few,TRBJ2-2,TGTGCCAGCACCGTTGTCGGGGAGCTGTTTTTT,CASTVVGELFF
TRBV19,TRBD2,.,TRBJ2-7,TGTGCCAGTAGTAAAACTAGCGGGGGCTCCTACGAGCAGTACTTC,CASSKTSGGSYEQYF
TRBV6-2/TRBV6-3,.,once,TRBJ1-5,TGTGCCAGCAGCGAGATAAGAGGCAATCAGCCCCAGCATTTT,CASSEIRGNQPQHF
TRBV29-1,TRBD1,.,TRBJ2-7,TGCAGCGGCCTCAGGACAGGGACGGACGAGCAGTACTTC,CSGLRTGTDEQYF
TRBV7-6,TRBD2,few,TRBJ2-3,TGTGCCAGCAGCTTGGGACTAGGGACGTATTTT,CASSLGLGTYF
TRBV28,.,.,TRBJ1-5,TGTGCCAGCAGACGAAGGGGTCAGGCTTTTCAGCCCCAGCATTTT,CASRRRGQAFQPQHF
TRBV24-1,.,few,TRBJ2-1,TGTGCCACCAGTGGTTTATTAAGCGATGAGCAGTTCTTC,CATSGLLSDEQFF
TRBV10-3,.,many,TRBJ1-1,TGTGCCATCAGGGGGGAAGAGCACACTGAAGCTTTCTTT,CAIRGEEHTEAFF
TRBV19,.,few,TRBJ1-2,TGTGCCATCCGATTGGCAGGGAAAGGATATGGCTACACCTTC,CAIRLAGKGYGYTF
TRBV7-2,.,.,TRBJ2-2,TGTGCCAGCAGCTTAACACGACACACCGGGGAGCTGTTTTTT,CASSLTRHTGELFF
TRBV27,.,.,TRBJ1-4,TGTGCCAGCAGTTTGTACTCGGGGGAAAAACTGCTTTTT,CASSLYSGEKLLF
TRBV29-1,.,few,TRBJ2-2,TGCAGCGTTGAACGGGGGAGGACCGGGGAGCTGTTTTTT,CSVERGRTGELFF
TRBV20-1,.,.,TRBJ1-6,TGCAGTGCTAGAGATGGGTCGAACAGAGATTCACCCCTCCACTTT,CSARDGSNRDSPLHF
TRBV29-1,.,once,TRBJ1-1,TGCAGCGTTGATGAAACAGGGAGGAACACTGAAGCTTTCTTT,CSVDETGRNTEAFF
TRBV12-3/TRBV12-4,TRBD2,.,TRBJ2-6,TGTGCCAGCAGTTTAGACCCCCTACTACTAGCGTCATTCTCTGGGGCCAACGTCCTGACTTTC,CASSLDPLLLASFSGANVLTF
TRBV19,.,.,TRBJ1-6,TGTGCCAGTAGTATCGGAACTAATTCACCCCTCCACTTT,CASSIGTNSPLHF
TRBV10-3,TRBD1,.,TRBJ2-7,TGTGCCATCAGTGTCCGGGACAGCACCTACGAGCAGTACTTC,CAISVRDSTYEQYF
TRBV12-3/TRBV12-4,.,few,TRBJ2-5,TGTGCCAGCAGTTCCCACCTTCGACGGGTACAAGAGACCCAGTACTTC,CASSSHLRRVQETQYF
TRBV6-5,TRBD2,few,TRBJ2-3,TGTGCCAGCGCGTCTAGCGGGGGCACAGATACGCAGTATTTT,CASASSGGTDTQYF
TRBV12-3/TRBV12-4,.,.,TRBJ2-7,TGTGCCAGCAGTTTCGGACGGCCCTACGAGCAGTACTTC,CASSFGRPYEQYF
TRBV29-1,.,few,TRBJ1-1,TGCAGCGTTGCGATGGGGCAGCGGAACACTGAAGCTTTCTTT,CSVAMGQRNTEAFF
TRBV29-1,.,many,TRBJ1-1,TGCAGCGTTGCGGCCAACACTGAAGCTTTCTTT,CSVAANTEAFF
TRBV20-1,TRBD2,few,TRBJ2-5,TGCAGTGCTGGAAGACTAGCGGGACAAGAGACCCAGTACTTC,CSAGRLAGQETQYF
TRBV5-1,.,.,TRBJ2-2,TGCGCCAGCAGCTTAGTCGACCTTCACACCGGGGAGCTGTTTTTT,CASSLVDLHTGELFF
TRBV20-1,.,.,TRBJ1-1,TGCAGTGCGGAAGGACAGATGAACGCTGAAGCTTTCTTT,CSAEGQMNAEAFF
TRBV25-1,.,.,TRBJ2-5,TGTGCCAGCAGTGAGGGGGCAGTACTTTTTGAGACCCAGTACTTC,CASSEGAVLFETQYF
TRBV29-1,TRBD2,few,TRBJ2-1,TGCAGCGTTGGGAATCCCACTAGCGGGGGGTTTTCAGGGAATGAGCAGTTCTTC,CSVGNPTSGGFSGNEQFF
TRBV6-2/TRBV6-3,.,many,TRBJ1-5,TGTGCCAGCAGCCAGCGGGGCCGGAGTAATCAGCCCCAGCATTTT,CASSQRGRSNQPQHF
TRBV2,.,.,TRBJ1-6,TGTGCCAGCAGTCTTGGACGTACAGGCGTTAAAAATTCACCCCTCCACTTT,CASSLGRTGVKNSPLHF